Listed here is a single T cell receptor beta chain. The table came from immunoSEQ multiplex PCR; TCRdb's copy has only in-frame clones and leaves some out. This sample has roughly 160,000 clones; around 80% occur once, and the top ten carry about 11%. These data come from a study of blood T cell repertoires in COVID-19. Study background: Acute and convalescent COVID-19 samples came from the United States, Italy and Spain. From T cells, B-cell-depleted T cells, or PBMCs came the material, which was cDNA or gDNA.

Participants were placed into cohorts based on the clinical history they reported. The receptor's source is a man in his forties or fifties who had recovered from COVID-19. What was sequenced was PBMCs or T cells enriched from blood (not recorded which).

This CDR3 is CASSSGTDTGELFF. The CDR3, as DNA: TGTGCCAGCAGTAGCGGGACGGACACCGGGGAGCTGTTTTTT. This chain uses TRBV28 with TRBJ2-2, with 7 positions matching TRBD2. Germline V gene data show CDR1 as MDHEN and CDR2 as SYDVKM. V was clipped by 5 bases and J by 3 bases; unmatched bases: 3. The CDR3 has 14 amino acids.